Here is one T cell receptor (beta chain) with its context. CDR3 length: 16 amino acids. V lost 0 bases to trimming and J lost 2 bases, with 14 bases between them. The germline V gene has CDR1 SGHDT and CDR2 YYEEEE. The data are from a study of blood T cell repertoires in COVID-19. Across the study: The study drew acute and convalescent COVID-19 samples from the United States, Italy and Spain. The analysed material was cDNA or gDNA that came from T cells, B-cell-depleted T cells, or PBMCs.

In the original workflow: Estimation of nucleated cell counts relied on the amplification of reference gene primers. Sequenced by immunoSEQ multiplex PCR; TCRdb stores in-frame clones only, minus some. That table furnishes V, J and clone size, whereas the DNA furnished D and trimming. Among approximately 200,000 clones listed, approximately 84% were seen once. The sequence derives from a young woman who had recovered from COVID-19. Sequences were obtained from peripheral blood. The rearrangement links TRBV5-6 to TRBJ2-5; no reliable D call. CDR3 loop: CASSLDAAFLQETQYF. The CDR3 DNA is TGTGCCAGCAGCTTGGACGCGGCGTTTCTACAAGAGACCCAGTACTTC.